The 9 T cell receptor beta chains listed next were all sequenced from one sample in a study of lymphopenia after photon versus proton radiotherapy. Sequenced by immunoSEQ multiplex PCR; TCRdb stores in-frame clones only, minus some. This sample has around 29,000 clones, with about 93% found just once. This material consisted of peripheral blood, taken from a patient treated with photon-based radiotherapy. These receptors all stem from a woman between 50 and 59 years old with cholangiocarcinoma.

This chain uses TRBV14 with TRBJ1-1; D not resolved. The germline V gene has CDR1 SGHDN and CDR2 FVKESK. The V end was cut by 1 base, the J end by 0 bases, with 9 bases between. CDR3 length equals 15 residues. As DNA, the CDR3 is TGTGCCAGCAGCCAAGGATGGCCCCTGAACACTGAAGCTTTCTTT. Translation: CASSQGWPLNTEAFF. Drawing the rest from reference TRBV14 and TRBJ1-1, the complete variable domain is EAGVTQFPSHSVIEKGQTVTLRCDPISGHDNLYWYRRVMGKEIKFLLHFVKESKQDESGMPNNRFLAERTGGTYSTLKVQPAELEDSGVYFCASSQGWPLNTEAFFGQGTRLTVV.

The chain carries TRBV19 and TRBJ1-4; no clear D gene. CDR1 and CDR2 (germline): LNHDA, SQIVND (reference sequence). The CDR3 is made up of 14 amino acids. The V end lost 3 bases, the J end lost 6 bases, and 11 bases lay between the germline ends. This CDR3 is CASSIERKDEKLFF. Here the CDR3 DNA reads TGTGCCAGTAGTATCGAGAGGAAGGATGAAAAACTGTTTTTT.

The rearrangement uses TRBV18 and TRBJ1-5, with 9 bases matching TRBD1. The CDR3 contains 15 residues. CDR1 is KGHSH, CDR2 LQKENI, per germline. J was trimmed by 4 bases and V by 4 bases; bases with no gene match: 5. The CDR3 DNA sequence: TGTGCCAGCTCACGGGACAGGGAACGAAATCAGCCCCAGCATTTT. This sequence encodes CASSRDRERNQPQHF. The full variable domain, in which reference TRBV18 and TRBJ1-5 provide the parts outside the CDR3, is NAGVMQNPRHLVRRRGQEARLRCSPMKGHSHVYWYRQLPEEGLKFMVYLQKENIIDESGMPKERFSAEFPKEGPSILRIQQVVRGDSAAYFCASSRDRERNQPQHFGDGTRLSIL.

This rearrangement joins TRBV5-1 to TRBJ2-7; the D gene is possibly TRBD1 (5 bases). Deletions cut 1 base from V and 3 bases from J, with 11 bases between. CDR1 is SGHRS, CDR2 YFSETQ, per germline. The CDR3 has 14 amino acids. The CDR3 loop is CASSLQAGNYEQYF. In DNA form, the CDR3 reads TGCGCCAGCAGCTTGCAGGCAGGGAACTACGAGCAGTACTTC.

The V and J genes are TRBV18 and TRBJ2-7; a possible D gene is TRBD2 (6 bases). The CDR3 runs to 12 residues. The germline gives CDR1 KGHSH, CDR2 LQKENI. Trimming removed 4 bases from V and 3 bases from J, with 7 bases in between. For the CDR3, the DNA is TGTGCCAGCTCACTAGCGGACTACGAGCAGTACTTC. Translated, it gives CASSLADYEQYF.

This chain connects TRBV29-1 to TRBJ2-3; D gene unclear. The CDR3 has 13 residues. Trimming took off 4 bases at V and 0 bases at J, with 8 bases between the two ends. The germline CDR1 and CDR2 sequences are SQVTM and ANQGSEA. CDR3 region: CSVAQLSTDTQYF. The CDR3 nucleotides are TGCAGCGTTGCACAGCTTAGCACAGATACGCAGTATTTT.

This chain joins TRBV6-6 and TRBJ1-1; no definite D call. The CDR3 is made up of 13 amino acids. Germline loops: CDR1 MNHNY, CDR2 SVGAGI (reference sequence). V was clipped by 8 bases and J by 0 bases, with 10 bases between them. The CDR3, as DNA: TGTGCCAGCCGAGTGAGAATGAACACTGAAGCTTTCTTT. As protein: CASRVRMNTEAFF.

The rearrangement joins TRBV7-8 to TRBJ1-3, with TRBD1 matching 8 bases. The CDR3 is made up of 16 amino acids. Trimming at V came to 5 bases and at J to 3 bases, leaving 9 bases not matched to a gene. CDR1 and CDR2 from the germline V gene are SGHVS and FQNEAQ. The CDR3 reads CASSPWTGYFGNTIYF. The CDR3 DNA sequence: TGTGCCAGCAGCCCCTGGACAGGGTACTTTGGAAACACCATATATTTT.

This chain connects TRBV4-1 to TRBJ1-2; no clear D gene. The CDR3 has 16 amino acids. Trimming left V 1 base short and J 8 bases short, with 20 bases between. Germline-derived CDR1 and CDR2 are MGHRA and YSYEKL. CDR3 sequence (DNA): TGCGCCAGCAGCCAAGGAGTCCCAAAGGGCCGAAAGGGCTACACCTTC. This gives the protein CASSQGVPKGRKGYTF.